Each of the 3 T cell receptor beta chains below was sequenced from the same sample in a study of Ad26.COV2.S vaccination and SARS-CoV-2 variants. Regarding treatment: some 20 received Ad26.COV2.S at low or high dose, single or two shots; roughly five received placebo; per-sample allocation not given. It was on day 63 after the first vaccine or placebo injection that samples were taken. Sequencing was performed with immunoSEQ multiplex PCR; in TCRdb, only in-frame clones are kept and a portion is missing. The profile covers over 450,000 clones, with around 89% appearing a single time and 1.7% taken by the ten largest. The sample consisted of peripheral blood, taken in a trial of Ad26.COV2.S vaccine versus placebo. The receptors were gathered from a person aged 18-65 years who received the Ad26.COV2.S COVID-19 vaccine or a placebo.

The chain uses TRBV19 and TRBJ1-4; possible D gene TRBD1, 5 bases. The V end was cut by 11 bases, the J end by 0 bases, with 13 bases between. The CDR3 totals 14 residues. The germline V gene has CDR1 LNHDA and CDR2 SQIVND (reference sequence). The CDR3 bases are TGTGCCTCTCAGGGTTTCTCAACTAATGAAAAACTGTTTTTT. It is translated as CASQGFSTNEKLFF.

V and J are TRBV7-3 and TRBJ1-3; no reliable D call. Germline CDR1 is SGHTA and CDR2 is FQGTGA. V lost 2 bases and J 7 bases, leaving 9 bases between the germline ends. The CDR3 is 13 amino acids. The CDR3 DNA is TGTGCCAGCAGCTTATCTATGGGGAACACCATATATTTT. Translation gives CASSLSMGNTIYF.

The CDR3 DNA reads as TGTGCCAGCAGTTTAAGTCCGGACAGGGGTCAGCCCCAGCATTTT. As protein: CASSLSPDRGQPQHF. This chain joins TRBV28 and TRBJ1-5; 9 positions agree with TRBD1. Germline CDR1 reads MDHEN; CDR2 reads SYDVKM. V lost 2 bases to trimming and J lost 6 bases; unmatched junction nucleotides: 5. This CDR3 contains 15 residues.